Here is one T cell receptor beta chain with its context. Its antigen remains unidentified. Other DNA sequences in the same sample also yield this CDR3. This sample was taken from a study of cytomegalovirus exposure and HLA in healthy donors. Regarding the study as a whole: What was likely a sequencing artifact was a cluster of highly shared sequence variants.

Germline V gene data show CDR1 as SGDLS and CDR2 as YYNGEE. The germline V and J ends were trimmed by 0 bases and 0 bases, with 4 bases remaining between them. The length of the CDR3 is 13 residues. Vbeta (60) and Jbeta (13) primers were used in the PCR. Sequenced by immunoSEQ multiplex PCR; TCRdb stores in-frame clones only, minus some. The sample yields fewer than 250,000 clones, roughly 87% seen once. This sequence joins TRBV9 and TRBJ2-7; D uncertain. The TCR comes from a man between 35 and 55 years old in good health and CMV-seropositive. Specimen: PBMCs. The CDR3 DNA is TGTGCCAGCAGCGTAGGCAGCTCCTACGAGCAGTACTTC. This gives the protein CASSVGSSYEQYF. Full variable domain (rest looked up from reference TRBV9 and TRBJ2-7): DSGVTQTPKHLITATGQRVTLRCSPRSGDLSVYWYQQSLDQGLQFLIQYYNGEERAKGNILERFSAQQFPDLHSELNLSSLELGDSALYFCASSVGSSYEQYFGPGTRLTVT.